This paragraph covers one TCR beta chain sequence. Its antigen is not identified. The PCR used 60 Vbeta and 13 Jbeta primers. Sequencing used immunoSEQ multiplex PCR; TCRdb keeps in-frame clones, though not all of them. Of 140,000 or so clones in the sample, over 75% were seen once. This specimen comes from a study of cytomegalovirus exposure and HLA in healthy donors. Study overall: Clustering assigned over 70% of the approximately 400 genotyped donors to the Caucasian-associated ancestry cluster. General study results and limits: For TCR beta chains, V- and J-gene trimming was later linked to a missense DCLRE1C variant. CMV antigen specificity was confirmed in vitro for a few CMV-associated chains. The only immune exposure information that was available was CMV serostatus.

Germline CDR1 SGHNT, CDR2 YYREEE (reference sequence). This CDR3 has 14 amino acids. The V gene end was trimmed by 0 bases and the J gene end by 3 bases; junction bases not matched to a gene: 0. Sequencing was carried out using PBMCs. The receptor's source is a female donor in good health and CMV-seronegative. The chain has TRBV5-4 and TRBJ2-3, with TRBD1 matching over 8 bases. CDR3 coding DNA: TGTGCCAGCAGCTTGGACAGGGGGACAGATACGCAGTATTTT. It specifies CASSLDRGTDTQYF.